A single sample gave rise to the 12 T cell receptor beta chains below, sequenced in a study of beta chain features in type 1 diabetes. Isolated RNA was reverse transcribed in full, so expressed TCRB transcripts were sequenced. Measured with immunoSEQ multiplex PCR; TCRdb has only the in-frame clones, and not every one. Among under 450,000 clones listed, about 15% were seen once. Sequences were obtained from naive CD4+ T cells from blood. The receptors come from a young man in good health.

V is TRBV4-3 and J is TRBJ2-2; D possibly corresponds to TRBD1 (6 bases). Germline V CDR1 and CDR2: LGHNA, YSLEER. The CDR3 sequence is 16 residues long. Trimming cost V 0 bases and J 6 bases, with 14 bases left between them. In DNA form, the CDR3 reads TGCGCCAGCAGCCAAGATCAGGGGAAACGAGCCGGGGAGCTGTTTTTT. Its translation: CASSQDQGKRAGELFF.

The CDR3 DNA is TGTGCCAGCGGCCAAAGCGGTGGGGCGCTCGGTTCCAATGAGCAGTTCTTC. Translated, it gives CASGQSGGALGSNEQFF. The J gene is TRBJ2-1, the V gene TRBV7-3; D may correspond to TRBD1 or TRBD2 (5 bases each). The CDR3 is 17 residues long. From germline, CDR1 is SGHTA and CDR2 FQGTGA. V lost 8 bases, J lost 6 bases, and 26 bases lay in between.

This clone was picked up a small number of times. V is TRBV2 and J is TRBJ2-6, with 9 bases that match TRBD1. Germline V gene sequence: CDR1 SNHLY, CDR2 FYNNEI. CDR3 size: 16 residues. The ends lost 8 bases at V and 4 bases at J; junction bases unmatched: 9. CDR3 DNA: TGTGCCAGCGTGGGGACAGGGATTTCAGGGGCCAACGTCCTGACTTTC. Translating it yields CASVGTGISGANVLTF.

This clone has more than one count but fewer than ten. The chain employs TRBV2 and TRBJ2-7; D perhaps matches TRBD2 (5 bases). Germline V CDR1 and CDR2: SNHLY, FYNNEI. CDR3 length equals 14 residues. Trimming took off 3 bases at V and 3 bases at J, with 12 bases between the two ends. The CDR3 sequence is CASSEVRGNYEQYF. Written as DNA, the CDR3 is TGTGCCAGCAGTGAGGTACGGGGTAACTACGAGCAGTACTTC.

The chain recombines TRBV19 with TRBJ2-5; D uncertain. V lost 5 bases to trimming and J lost 7 bases, with 14 bases between them. The CDR3 contains 13 residues. In germline, CDR1 is LNHDA, CDR2 SQIVND (reference sequence). CDR3 residues: CASSSRRTGTQYF. The CDR3 coding sequence is TGTGCCAGTAGTTCTCGACGAACCGGGACCCAGTACTTC.

CDR3 nucleotide sequence: TGCGCCAGCTTTCTGGTCAACTATGGCTACACCTTC. Protein sequence: CASFLVNYGYTF. The chain joins TRBV4-1 to TRBJ1-2; no clear D gene. V dropped 8 bases and J dropped 2 bases, with 9 bases sitting between them. Germline V gives CDR1 MGHRA, CDR2 YSYEKL. The CDR3 extends over 12 amino acids.

This clone was observed a few times. The rearrangement uses TRBV9 and TRBJ2-1; the match to TRBD1 covers 9 bases. The CDR3 length is 14 residues. In germline, CDR1 is SGDLS, CDR2 YYNGEE. The trim removed 8 bases at V and 9 bases at J, leaving 12 bases unmatched. CDR3 in amino acids: CASRTGTGSSEQFF. The CDR3, as DNA: TGTGCCAGTAGAACCGGGACAGGGTCGAGTGAGCAGTTCTTC.

The chain combines TRBV7-9 with TRBJ2-7; TRBD1 is a possible D gene (6 bases). V was shortened by 1 base and J by 2 bases, with 18 bases between the two germline ends. Germline V gene lookup returns CDR1 SEHNR and CDR2 FQNEAQ (reference sequence). The CDR3 loop spans 17 amino acids. The CDR3 sequence is CASSLGVDRSLPYEQYV. The CDR3 DNA follows: TGTGCCAGCAGCTTAGGAGTTGACAGGTCGCTCCCCTACGAGCAGTACGTC.

The V and J genes are TRBV15 and TRBJ2-1; tentative D call: TRBD1 (5 bases). The CDR3 totals 16 residues. CDR1 is LNHNV and CDR2 is YYDKDF in the germline V gene (reference sequence). The ends were cut back, 5 bases at V and 9 bases at J, with 23 bases in the middle. In nucleotides, the CDR3 is TGTGCCACCAGCTCTCGGCTGGGGCCCCAGGAGAGTGAGCAGTTCTTC. It encodes CATSSRLGPQESEQFF.

V gene TRBV19 combines with J gene TRBJ1-1; TRBD1 is a possible D gene (5 bases). This CDR3 is built from 13 residues. Germline CDR1 is LNHDA and CDR2 is SQIVND (reference sequence). Trimming left V 5 bases short and J 2 bases short, with 9 bases between. The CDR3 spells CASSVGGNTEAFF. As DNA, the CDR3 is TGTGCCAGTAGTGTGGGGGGAAACACTGAAGCTTTCTTT.

This clone has just a few counts. This chain connects TRBV7-2 to TRBJ1-5; D remains unclear. The CDR3 loop spans 13 amino acids. Germline V gene sequence: CDR1 SGHTA, CDR2 FQGNSA. The ends were cut back, 4 bases at V and 6 bases at J, with 10 bases in the middle. CDR3: CASSSFVRQPQHF. DNA for the CDR3: TGTGCCAGCAGCTCCTTTGTACGTCAGCCCCAGCATTTT.

The rearrangement joins TRBV9 to TRBJ2-3; D might be TRBD2 (6 bases). Germline CDR1 is SGDLS and CDR2 is YYNGEE. Trimming took off 4 bases at V and 3 bases at J, with 15 bases between the two ends. The CDR3 sequence is 15 residues long. Here the CDR3 reads CASSPLTRNTDTQYF. The DNA of the CDR3 is TGTGCCAGCAGCCCTTTGACTAGAAATACAGATACGCAGTATTTT.